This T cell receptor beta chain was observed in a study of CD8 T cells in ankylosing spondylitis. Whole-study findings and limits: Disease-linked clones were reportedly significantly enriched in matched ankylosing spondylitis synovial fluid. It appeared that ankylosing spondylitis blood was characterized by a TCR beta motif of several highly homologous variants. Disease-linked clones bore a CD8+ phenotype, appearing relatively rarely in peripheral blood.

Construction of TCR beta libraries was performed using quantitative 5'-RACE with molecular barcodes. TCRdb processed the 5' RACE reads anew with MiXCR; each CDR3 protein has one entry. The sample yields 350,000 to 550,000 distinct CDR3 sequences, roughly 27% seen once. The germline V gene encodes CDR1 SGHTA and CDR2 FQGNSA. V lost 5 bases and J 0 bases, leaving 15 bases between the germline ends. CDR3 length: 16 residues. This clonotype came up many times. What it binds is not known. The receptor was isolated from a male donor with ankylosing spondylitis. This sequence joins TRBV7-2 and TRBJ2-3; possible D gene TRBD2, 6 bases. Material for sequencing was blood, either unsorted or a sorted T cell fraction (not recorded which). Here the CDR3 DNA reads TGTGCCAGCAGCCCCAGCGTTAGCGGTAGCACAGATACGCAGTATTTT. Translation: CASSPSVSGSTDTQYF. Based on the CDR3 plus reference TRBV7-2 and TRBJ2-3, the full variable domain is GAGVSQSPSNKVTEKGKDVELRCDPISGHTALYWYRQSLGQGLEFLIYFQGNSAPDKSGLPSDRFSAERTGGSVSTLTIQRTQQEDSAVYLCASSPSVSGSTDTQYFGPGTRLTVL.